This T cell receptor (beta chain) is drawn from a study of cytomegalovirus exposure and HLA in healthy donors. General observations from the study: When analyzed later, a missense DCLRE1C variant was found to be linked to TCR beta V- and J-gene trimming. DRB1 showed the most TCR associations and HLA-C the fewest in a later analysis, as rates varied by HLA locus. Another analysis was done later, and it associated 15,000 or so TCR beta sequences with HLA alleles at 0.05 false discovery rate.

In nominal health when sampled, donors likely had unrecorded immune exposures nonetheless. PCR used 60 Vbeta primers and 13 Jbeta primers. Generated by immunoSEQ multiplex PCR, the TCRdb table keeps only in-frame clones and is missing some. The profile covers roughly 220,000 clones, with about 81% appearing a single time and less than 3% taken by the ten largest. Concerning this clone: Its target is not known.

This TCR came from a woman in her 40s in good health and CMV-seronegative. Specimen: PBMCs.

The DNA for the CDR3 is TGCAGCGTTGAGACAGGGCAGGTAAATGAGCAGTTCTTC. Its translation: CSVETGQVNEQFF. The chain carries TRBV29-1 and TRBJ2-1, with 7 positions matching TRBD1. The CDR3 sequence is 13 residues long. The germline CDR1 and CDR2 sequences are SQVTM and ANQGSEA. V shed 3 bases, J shed 7 bases, and the junction held 6 bases outside the gene matches.